Below, 27 T cell receptor beta chains from the same sample are listed, as sequenced in a study of cytomegalovirus exposure and HLA in healthy donors. The PCR ran on 60 Vbeta and 13 Jbeta primers. Data came from immunoSEQ multiplex PCR; TCRdb stores just in-frame clones and leaves some out. The sample lists around 96,000 clones; 64% were seen once. The sample consisted of PBMCs. Receptors originate from a man aged 60 to 69 in good health and CMV-seronegative.

This rearrangement joins TRBV30 to TRBJ1-1; 10 bases line up with TRBD1. Trimming took 4 bases from V and 4 from J; bases not matched to a gene: 12. Per the germline V gene, CDR1 is GTSNPN and CDR2 is SVGIG (reference sequence). The length of the CDR3 is 16 residues. The CDR3 nucleotides are TGTGCCTGGACCGTGGGGACAGGGGCTCTGGGCACTGAAGCTTTCTTT. Residues: CAWTVGTGALGTEAFF.

This clone was seen at least ten times. V gene TRBV2 combines with J gene TRBJ2-7; D possibly corresponds to TRBD1 (6 bases). There are 15 residues in the CDR3. V dropped 6 bases and J dropped 2 bases, with 17 bases sitting between them. CDR1 and CDR2 (germline): SNHLY, FYNNEI. This chain's CDR3 is CASRGTGSPTYEQYF. The DNA of the CDR3 is TGTGCCAGCAGGGGAACAGGGTCCCCTACCTACGAGCAGTACTTC.

The rearrangement joins TRBV6-1 to TRBJ2-5, with TRBD2 matching 10 bases. The last part of the DNA fits TRBJ2-7 better; the J call may be wrong. Germline values: CDR1 MNHNS, CDR2 SASEGT. The CDR3 has 12 residues. CDR3 in DNA: TGTGCCAGCAGGGGACTAGCGTACGAGCAGTACTTC. This codes for CASRGLAYEQYF.

This rearrangement joins TRBV2 to TRBJ2-1, with TRBD2 matching 8 bases. With 7 bases clipped from V and 0 bases from J, the junction kept 8 bases outside the gene matches. CDR1 is SNHLY and CDR2 is FYNNEI in the germline V gene. The length of the CDR3 is 16 residues. CDR3 sequence reads: CASIEGGRSSYNEQFF. DNA for the CDR3: TGTGCCAGCATCGAGGGCGGGAGGAGCTCCTACAATGAGCAGTTCTTC.

Points on this clone: The junction departs from the called germline gene at one end, perhaps through a read error. This sample also contains other DNA sequences that code for the same CDR3. The CDR3 reads CASSSPGTGSTEAFF. The CDR3 DNA is TGTGCCAGCTCATCCCCGGGGACAGGGAGTACTGAAGCCTTCTTT. This chain joins TRBV18 and TRBJ1-1; 9 bases agree with TRBD1. CDR3 length equals 15 residues. Germline CDR1 reads KGHSH; CDR2 reads LQKENI.

Concerning this clone: The sample carries other DNA sequences with the same CDR3. The rearrangement links TRBV5-1 to TRBJ2-2; weak D call: TRBD2 (5 bases). The length of the CDR3 is 16 residues. CDR1 SGHRS and CDR2 YFSETQ come from the germline V gene. The V and J ends lost 2 bases and 0 bases respectively, with 11 bases between them. In nucleotides, the CDR3 is TGCGCCAGCAGCTTACCCAGCGGCGCGAACACCGGGGAGCTGTTTTTT. Its protein product is CASSLPSGANTGELFF.

This clone came up a few times. The chain links TRBV2 to TRBJ2-6; tentatively, D is TRBD1 (6 bases). CDR1 is SNHLY, CDR2 FYNNEI, per germline. Trimming stripped 0 bases from V and 0 bases from J, with 12 bases between. The CDR3 extends over 18 amino acids. This CDR3 reads CASSEAFGQISGANVLTF. DNA for the CDR3: TGTGCCAGCAGTGAAGCGTTTGGACAGATCTCTGGGGCCAACGTCCTGACTTTC.

V and J are TRBV28 and TRBJ2-7, with 10 bases fitting TRBD1. CDR1 and CDR2 from the germline V gene are MDHEN and SYDVKM. There are 13 residues in the CDR3. V lost 7 bases, J lost 5 bases, and 5 bases stayed unmatched. The CDR3: CASTWGQGNEQYF. The CDR3 DNA sequence: TGTGCCAGCACTTGGGGACAGGGGAACGAGCAGTACTTC.

Note on this clone: The same CDR3 can be traced to other DNA sequences in this sample. The rearrangement uses TRBV25-1 and TRBJ1-1, with 9 bases aligning to TRBD1. The CDR3 covers 15 residues. With V trimmed by 3 bases and J by 1 base, 3 bases remained unmatched. Germline CDR1 and CDR2: MGHDK and SYGVNS. CDR3 DNA: TGTGCCAGCAGTGATCCGGGACAGGGGAACACTGAAGCTTTCTTT. It specifies CASSDPGQGNTEAFF.

This chain links TRBV11-2 with TRBJ2-3, with 11 positions matching TRBD2. Germline CDR1 is SGHAT and CDR2 is FQNNGV. The CDR3 spans 15 residues. V lost 5 bases and J lost 7; bases outside the gene matches: 8. The CDR3: CASSLIAGGWNTQYF. As DNA, the CDR3 is TGTGCCAGCAGCCTGATAGCGGGGGGGTGGAATACGCAGTATTTT.

The chain is built from TRBV27 and TRBJ2-7, with TRBD2 as a possible D gene (5 bases). Germline assignment: CDR1 MNHEY and CDR2 SMNVEV (reference sequence). Deletions cut 3 bases from V and 4 bases from J, with 7 bases between. This CDR3 has 12 amino acids. CDR3 nucleotides: TGTGCCAGCAGTTTCTCGGGATACGAGCAGTACTTC. Translated: CASSFSGYEQYF.

The rearrangement joins TRBV5-1 to TRBJ1-3; D uncertain. CDR1 and CDR2 from the germline V gene are SGHRS and YFSETQ. With 4 bases removed from V and 0 bases from J, the gap between germline ends came to 11 bases. This CDR3 is 15 amino acids long. CDR3 protein: CASSMDGFSGNTIYF. As DNA, the CDR3 is TGCGCCAGCAGCATGGACGGGTTCTCTGGAAACACCATATATTTT.

This chain uses TRBV5-1 with TRBJ2-7; 9 nucleotides line up with TRBD1. The V gene's germline CDR1 is SGHRS and CDR2 YFSETQ. V dropped 0 bases and J dropped 3; count of bases not matched to a gene: 4. This CDR3 region has 15 residues. CDR3 nucleotide sequence: TGCGCCAGCAGCTTGGGACAGGGGGTGGGCTACGAGCAGTACTTC. Protein sequence: CASSLGQGVGYEQYF.

The V call is TRBV10-3, the J call TRBJ2-1, with 10 bases lining up with TRBD2. In germline, CDR1 is ENHRY, CDR2 SYGVKD. V trimming: 10 bases; J trimming: 4 bases; junction bases outside the gene matches: 4. This CDR3 has 13 amino acids. The CDR3 sequence is CATVAGGYNEQFF. CDR3 in DNA: TGTGCCACCGTAGCGGGAGGTTACAATGAGCAGTTCTTC.

This clone was recorded a few times. The V gene is TRBV28, the J gene TRBJ2-1; 7 bases line up with TRBD2. CDR1 is MDHEN, CDR2 SYDVKM, per germline. With V trimmed by 4 bases and J by 15 bases, 6 bases remained unmatched. This CDR3 is 11 amino acids long. DNA of the CDR3: TGTGCCAGCAGTTCTGGGAGGGTAAGGTTCTTC. Translated, it gives CASSSGRVRFF.

V is TRBV5-1 and J is TRBJ2-7, with a tentative D call TRBD2 (6 bases). The CDR3 is made up of 14 amino acids. CDR1 and CDR2 from the germline V gene are SGHRS and YFSETQ. The V end lost 4 bases, the J end lost 2 bases, and 13 bases lay between the germline ends. CDR3 protein: CASSRRDSPYEQYF. The CDR3 nucleotides are TGCGCCAGCAGCCGCCGGGACTCACCCTACGAGCAGTACTTC.

The chain combines TRBV25-1 with TRBJ1-2, with D possibly being TRBD1 (5 bases). Trimming removed 0 bases from V and 8 bases from J, with 13 bases in between. The CDR3 runs to 14 residues. Germline V CDR1 and CDR2: MGHDK, SYGVNS. CDR3 sequence: CASSEYGGVGGYTF. DNA for the CDR3: TGTGCCAGCAGTGAATATGGGGGGGTAGGGGGCTACACCTTC.

The gene calls are TRBV19 and TRBJ1-1; TRBD1 matches at 9 bases. This CDR3 has 15 amino acids. Germline V lookup: CDR1 LNHDA, CDR2 SQIVND (reference sequence). V trimming: 4 bases; J trimming: 0 bases; junction bases outside the gene matches: 3. The CDR3 bases are TGTGCCAGTAGTACGGGGACAGGGTTGAACACTGAAGCTTTCTTT. Translation gives CASSTGTGLNTEAFF. Using reference TRBV19 and TRBJ1-1 for the parts outside the CDR3, the full variable domain is DGGITQSPKYLFRKEGQNVTLSCEQNLNHDAMYWYRQDPGQGLRLIYYSQIVNDFQKGDIAEGYSVSREKKESFPLTVTSAQKNPTAFYLCASSTGTGLNTEAFFGQGTRLTVV.

This clone came up many times. The chain joins TRBV6-6 to TRBJ1-1, with D perhaps TRBD1 (6 bases). Trimming removed 7 bases at V and 6 bases at J, with 12 bases between. The CDR3 extends over 12 amino acids. CDR1 MNHNY and CDR2 SVGAGI come from the germline V gene (reference sequence). DNA for the CDR3: TGTGCCAGCAATCAACAGGGCTCTGAAGCTTTCTTT. Its translation is CASNQQGSEAFF.

This clone was picked up a small number of times. The chain uses TRBV12-5 and TRBJ1-2, with TRBD1 matching 10 bases. The CDR3 has 15 residues. Germline V gene lookup returns CDR1 LGHNT and CDR2 FRNRAP. The J segment lost 1 base and the V segment lost 6 bases, leaving 5 bases of the junction unmatched. CDR3 loop: CASGPGQGDNYGYTF. The DNA of the CDR3 is TGTGCTAGTGGACCCGGACAGGGGGATAACTATGGCTACACCTTC. Drawing the rest from reference TRBV12-5 and TRBJ1-2, the complete variable domain is DARVTQTPRHKVTEMGQEVTMRCQPILGHNTVFWYRQTMMQGLELLAYFRNRAPLDDSGMPKDRFSAEMPDATLATLKIQPSEPRDSAVYFCASGPGQGDNYGYTFGSGTRLTVV.

This clone was seen more than once but under ten times. V usage is TRBV5-1 and J usage is TRBJ1-3, with D possibly matching TRBD1 (5 bases). Germline V gene sequence: CDR1 SGHRS, CDR2 YFSETQ. The CDR3 sequence is 15 residues long. V shed 4 bases and J shed 1 base, with 12 bases lying between them. CDR3 nucleotide sequence: TGCGCCAGCAGCCAGGGAAGGGTTTCTGGAAACACCATATATTTT. This codes for CASSQGRVSGNTIYF.

The V gene is TRBV10-1, the J gene TRBJ2-2, with D possibly matching TRBD2 (5 bases). Germline CDR1 and CDR2: WNHNN and SYGVQD (reference sequence). The germline V and J ends were trimmed by 3 bases and 6 bases, with 14 bases remaining between them. The CDR3 has 15 residues. The CDR3 DNA follows: TGCGCCAGCAGTGATCTCGGACTTGTTCCCGGGGAGCTGTTTTTT. Translating it yields CASSDLGLVPGELFF.

This clone has only a few counts. V is TRBV20-1 and J is TRBJ1-2, with D unresolved. The germline V gene encodes CDR1 DFQATT and CDR2 SNEGSKA (reference sequence). CDR3 size: 11 residues. The V end was cut by 7 bases, the J end by 8 bases, with 14 bases between. The CDR3 DNA is TGCAGTGGAGGCCTTGCCCGGGGCTACACCTTC. It is translated as CSGGLARGYTF.

This clone was counted between two and nine times. The chain has TRBV6-5 and TRBJ1-2; D ambiguous. The CDR3 totals 13 residues. Trimming took 3 bases from V and 4 from J, leaving 9 bases between them. The germline CDR1 and CDR2 sequences are MNHEY and SVGAGI. CDR3 coding DNA: TGTGCCAGCAGTTATCTCCCAGTCTATGGCTACACCTTC. Protein: CASSYLPVYGYTF.

This sequence joins TRBV29-1 and TRBJ1-1; 8 bases line up with TRBD1. The V segment lost 7 bases and the J segment 4 bases; nucleotides outside the gene matches: 5. From germline, CDR1 is SQVTM and CDR2 ANQGSEA. The CDR3 contains 12 residues. The CDR3 nucleotides are TGCAGCGGGAATACAGGGGGCACTGAAGCTTTCTTT. Translating gives CSGNTGGTEAFF.

The chain recombines TRBV6-1 with TRBJ2-1, with 7 bases matching TRBD2. The junction had 7 bases not matched to a gene; V was cut back by 2 bases and J by 6 bases. This CDR3 contains 15 residues. Germline assignment: CDR1 MNHNS and CDR2 SASEGT. The CDR3: CASSESRASGNEQFF. The CDR3 DNA follows: TGTGCCAGCAGTGAAAGTAGGGCTAGCGGCAATGAGCAGTTCTTC.

The chain links TRBV7-2 to TRBJ2-7; TRBD2 matches 10 bases. There are 16 residues in the CDR3. Germline lookup yields CDR1 SGHTA and CDR2 FQGNSA. V lost 1 base to trimming and J lost 4 bases; unmatched junction nucleotides: 7. The CDR3 DNA follows: TGTGCCAGCAGCTTAGAGGGGGGACTAGCGAGGTACGAGCAGTACTTC. Translating gives CASSLEGGLARYEQYF.